This T cell receptor (beta chain) was sequenced during a study of tumor-infiltrating lymphocytes in primary liver carcinoma. V gave up 9 bases and J gave up 7 bases, with 19 bases separating them. The CDR3 contains 13 residues. From around 530 ng of total RNA, TCR beta-specific cDNA was reverse-transcribed using a constant-region primer. For TCR beta, libraries were produced by three nested multiplex PCR rounds using slightly modified ARM-PCR. Amplification in the first two PCR rounds was performed using TRBV1-TRBV30 forward primers and a C-beta reverse primer for approximately 10 cycles each. TCRdb used MiXCR to reprocess the multiplex PCR reads, holding one entry per CDR3 protein. The sample lists about 120,000 distinct CDR3 sequences, around two thirds occurring once. Each 20-30 mg portion of unsorted bulk tissue served as the source for co-extraction of RNA and DNA.

The chain couples TRBV12-3 or TRBV12-4 to TRBJ2-7; tentatively, D is TRBD1 (5 bases). This TCR came from a woman aged 55-75 years with primary liver carcinoma and hepatitis B virus infection. The sample taken for sequencing was tumor-adjacent normal liver tissue. CDR3 DNA sequence: TGTGCCAGAACCATGCAGGGCTACTATGAGCAGTACTTC. Its translation: CARTMQGYYEQYF.